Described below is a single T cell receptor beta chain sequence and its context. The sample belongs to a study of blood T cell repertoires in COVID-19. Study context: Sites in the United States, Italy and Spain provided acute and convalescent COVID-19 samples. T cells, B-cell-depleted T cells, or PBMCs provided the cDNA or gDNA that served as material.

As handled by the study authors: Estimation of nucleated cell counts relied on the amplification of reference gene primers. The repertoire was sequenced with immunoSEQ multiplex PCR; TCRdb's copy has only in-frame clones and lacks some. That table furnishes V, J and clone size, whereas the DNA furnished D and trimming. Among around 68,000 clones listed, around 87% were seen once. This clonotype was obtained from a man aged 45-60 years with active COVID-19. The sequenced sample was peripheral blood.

CDR3 DNA sequence: TGTGCCAGCAGTGAAAGGACAGGGTCTAACTATGGCTACACCTTC. Its protein is CASSERTGSNYGYTF. The rearrangement joins TRBV25-1 to TRBJ1-2; 8 bases line up with TRBD1. There are 15 residues in the CDR3. Germline V gene data show CDR1 as MGHDK and CDR2 as SYGVNS. Losses at the gene ends were 2 bases for V and 0 bases for J; bases not matched to a gene: 2.